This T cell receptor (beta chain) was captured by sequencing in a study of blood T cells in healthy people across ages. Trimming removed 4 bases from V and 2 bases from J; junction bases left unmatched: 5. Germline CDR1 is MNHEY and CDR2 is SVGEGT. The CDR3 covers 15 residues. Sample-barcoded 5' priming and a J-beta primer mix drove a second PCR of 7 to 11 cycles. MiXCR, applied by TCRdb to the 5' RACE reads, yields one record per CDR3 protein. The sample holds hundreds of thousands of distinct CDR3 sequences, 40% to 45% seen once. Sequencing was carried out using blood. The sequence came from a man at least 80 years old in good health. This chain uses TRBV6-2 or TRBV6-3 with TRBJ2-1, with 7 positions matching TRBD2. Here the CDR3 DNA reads TGTGCCAGCAGTTGGGGGGGAACGGCCTACAATGAGCAGTTCTTC. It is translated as CASSWGGTAYNEQFF.